One sample yielded the 13 T cell receptor beta chains listed below, sequenced in a study of blood T cell repertoires in COVID-19. Clones were sequenced by immunoSEQ multiplex PCR, and TCRdb holds only the in-frame ones, with some missing. The sample lists 260,000 or so clones; about four fifths were seen once. The sequenced sample consisted of peripheral blood. The receptors stem from a woman older than 75 with COVID-19, enrolled during active disease.

The chain has TRBV7-9 and TRBJ1-1; 10 nucleotides line up with TRBD1. CDR3 size: 15 residues. V shed 2 bases and J 11 bases; nucleotides not matched to a gene: 11. In germline, CDR1 is SEHNR, CDR2 FQNEAQ (reference sequence). CDR3 bases: TGTGCCAGCAGCTTAAGACAGGGGGCAACTTTCGGGGCTTTCTTT. Translated, it gives CASSLRQGATFGAFF.

This clone was counted only a few times. V and J are TRBV21-1 and TRBJ1-4. TRBV21-1 represents a pseudogene. The CDR3 sequence is 17 residues long. The CDR3 is CASTLGREVETNEKLFF. CDR3 bases: TGTGCCAGCACCCTAGGGAGGGAGGTAGAGACTAATGAAAAACTGTTTTTT.

The chain combines TRBV7-8 with TRBJ1-1, with 8 bases matching TRBD1. CDR3 size: 12 residues. Losses at the gene ends were 6 bases for V and 5 bases for J; bases not matched to a gene: 2. Germline V lookup: CDR1 SGHVS, CDR2 FQNEAQ. CDR3 sequence: CASSRQGTEAFF. In DNA, the CDR3 is TGTGCCAGCAGTCGACAGGGGACTGAAGCTTTCTTT.

The rearrangement joins TRBV29-1 to TRBJ1-2, with D maybe TRBD1 (5 bases). Germline loops: CDR1 SQVTM, CDR2 ANQGSEA. The CDR3 length is 13 residues. V was trimmed by 2 bases and J by 8 bases, leaving 15 bases between them. CDR3 in amino acids: CSVESQGGGGYTF. The CDR3 DNA sequence: TGCAGCGTTGAATCTCAGGGTGGTGGGGGCTACACCTTC.

The chain couples TRBV29-1 to TRBJ2-7; possible D gene TRBD1, 5 bases. V shed 3 bases and J shed 5 bases, with 20 bases lying between them. In germline, CDR1 is SQVTM, CDR2 ANQGSEA. This CDR3 is 15 amino acids long. CDR3 sequence (DNA): TGCAGCGTTGAGCTCGGTCCCAGGGAATTCAACGAGCAGTACTTC. It yields the protein CSVELGPREFNEQYF.

This chain joins TRBV19 and TRBJ1-5; tentatively, D is TRBD1 (6 bases). The CDR3 contains 15 residues. Germline V gives CDR1 LNHDA, CDR2 SQIVND (reference sequence). Trimming pared 3 bases from V and 5 bases from J, leaving 14 bases between. The CDR3: CASSIGAGQHQPQHF. As DNA, the CDR3 is TGTGCCAGTAGTATCGGAGCAGGACAGCATCAGCCCCAGCATTTT.

Only one count was recorded for this clone. The CDR3 coding sequence is TGTGCCAGCAGTTCGACCGGGACAGGGAATCAGCCCCAGCATTTT. It specifies CASSSTGTGNQPQHF. The J gene is TRBJ1-5, the V gene TRBV6-5; 9 bases map to TRBD1. This CDR3 has 15 residues. The V gene's germline CDR1 is MNHEY and CDR2 SVGAGI. V lost 4 bases, J lost 4 bases, and 5 bases stayed unmatched.

The genes are TRBV6-1 and TRBJ2-2, with 7 bases identical to TRBD2. V trimming: 0 bases; J trimming: 0 bases; junction bases outside the gene matches: 4. Germline V gives CDR1 MNHNS, CDR2 SASEGT. The length of the CDR3 is 17 residues. CDR3 in DNA: TGTGCCAGCAGTGAAGCCCGGGGGGTTGCGAACACCGGGGAGCTGTTTTTT. It codes for CASSEARGVANTGELFF.

The chain couples TRBV7-9 to TRBJ1-1; D is unresolved. In germline, CDR1 is SEHNR, CDR2 FQNEAQ (reference sequence). The CDR3 runs to 13 residues. The ends were cut back, 7 bases at V and 0 bases at J, with 9 bases in the middle. CDR3 sequence (DNA): TGTGCCAGCATGGGAGGGATGAACACTGAAGCTTTCTTT. Amino acids: CASMGGMNTEAFF.

V gene TRBV11-2 combines with J gene TRBJ2-7; D call uncertain. V dropped 2 bases and J dropped 6 bases, with 11 bases sitting between them. The CDR3 consists of 13 residues. Germline V lookup: CDR1 SGHAT, CDR2 FQNNGV. The chain's CDR3 is CASSLTRTSEQYF. CDR3 coding DNA: TGTGCCAGCAGCTTAACTCGAACTTCCGAGCAGTACTTC.

With regard to this clone: The same CDR3 can be traced to other DNA sequences in this sample. The chain uses TRBV2 and TRBJ2-3; 8 nucleotides match TRBD1. With V trimmed by 8 bases and J by 3 bases, 7 bases remained unmatched. Per the germline V gene, CDR1 is SNHLY and CDR2 is FYNNEI. This CDR3 is built from 14 residues. CDR3 bases: TGTGCCAGCTTAAAGGACAGGGATACAGATACGCAGTATTTT. Translating it yields CASLKDRDTDTQYF.

This clone was seen a few times. V usage is TRBV12-3 or TRBV12-4 and J usage is TRBJ2-2, with unresolved D. Trimming shortened V by 7 bases and J by 6 bases, and 6 bases separated the two germline ends. The CDR3 consists of 11 residues. The CDR3 DNA is TGTGCCAGCACCTATTCCGGGGAGCTGTTTTTT. It yields the protein CASTYSGELFF.

The CDR3 loop reads CASSGGQGRSSGNTIYF. The CDR3 region has the DNA TGTGCCAGCAGCGGGGGACAGGGTAGGTCCTCTGGAAACACCATATATTTT. J is TRBJ1-3 and V is TRBV5-5; 9 bases align to TRBD1. CDR1 and CDR2 from the germline V gene are SGHKS and YYEKEE (reference sequence). CDR3 length: 17 residues. Trimming cost V 4 bases and J 0 bases; bases outside gene matches: 8.